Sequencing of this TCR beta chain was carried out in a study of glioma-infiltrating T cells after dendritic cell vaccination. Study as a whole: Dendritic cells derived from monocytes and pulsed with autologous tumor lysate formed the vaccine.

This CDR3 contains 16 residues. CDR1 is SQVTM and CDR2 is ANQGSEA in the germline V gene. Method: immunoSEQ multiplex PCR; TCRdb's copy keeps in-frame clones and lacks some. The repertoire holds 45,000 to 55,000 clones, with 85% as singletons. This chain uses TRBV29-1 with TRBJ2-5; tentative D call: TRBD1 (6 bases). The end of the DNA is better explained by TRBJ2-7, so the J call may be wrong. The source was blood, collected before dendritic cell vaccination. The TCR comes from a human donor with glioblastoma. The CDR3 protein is CSVEALETGINHEQYF. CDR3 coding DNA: TGCAGCGTTGAAGCCCTAGAAACAGGGATAAACCACGAGCAGTACTTC.